These T cell receptor beta chains were read from a single sample in a study of blood T cells in healthy people across ages. TCRdb independently ran MiXCR on the 5' RACE reads; one entry per CDR3 protein. The data hold about 670,000 distinct CDR3 sequences, with over 40% observed a single time. Sequencing was performed on blood. All receptors come from a woman aged 80 or over in good health. Each CDR3 is given with its conserved first and last residue. The D gene is left open where the match is weak. Some rows mark clone size as missing; the rest say once, few, many or name a class of expanded clone.

V: TRBV6-5; size: .; J: TRBJ2-1; D: .; DNA: TGTGCCAGCAGTTATGGAGGACTATCCCAGCAGTTCTTC; CDR3: CASSYGGLSQQFF
V: TRBV5-1; size: .; J: TRBJ2-7; D: .; DNA: TGCGCCAGCAGCTTGGCCCCAGGGGTCTACGAGCAGTACTTC; CDR3: CASSLAPGVYEQYF
V: TRBV4-1; size: many; J: TRBJ2-1; D: .; DNA: TGCGCCAGCAGCCAAGGGGGCAATGAGCAGTTCTTC; CDR3: CASSQGGNEQFF
V: TRBV14; size: .; J: TRBJ2-7; D: .; DNA: TGTGCCGGCAGCCAAGCCCGGTTGCTACCCGTGCCATACGAGCAGTACTTC; CDR3: CAGSQARLLPVPYEQYF
V: TRBV9; size: many; J: TRBJ2-3; D: .; DNA: TGTGCCAGCAGCGTACGGACAGTAGATACGCAGTATTTT; CDR3: CASSVRTVDTQYF
V: TRBV5-1; size: .; J: TRBJ2-5; D: TRBD1; DNA: TGCGCCAGCAGCGTACCGGGACAGAAGACCCAGTACTTC; CDR3: CASSVPGQKTQYF
V: TRBV11-1; size: .; J: TRBJ2-3; D: .; DNA: TGTGCCAGCAGCTTTTCGATCGTTGTTACAGATACGCAGTATTTT; CDR3: CASSFSIVVTDTQYF
V: TRBV10-3; size: many; J: TRBJ2-7; D: .; DNA: TGTGCCACCTCGACAGGTACTATCTCCTACGAGCAGTACTTC; CDR3: CATSTGTISYEQYF
V: TRBV5-1; size: many; J: TRBJ2-1; D: TRBD1; DNA: TGCGCCAGCAGCTCGACAGGGTATGAGCAGTTCTTC; CDR3: CASSSTGYEQFF
V: TRBV5-1; size: few; J: TRBJ2-5; D: TRBD1; DNA: TGCGCCAGCAGCTTGTGGGGACAGGATGGAGAGACCCAGTACTTC; CDR3: CASSLWGQDGETQYF
V: TRBV10-3; size: many; J: TRBJ2-4; D: .; DNA: TGTGCCATCAGTGAGGGCGGGCTATTCAAAAACATTCAGTACTTC; CDR3: CAISEGGLFKNIQYF
V: TRBV14; size: .; J: TRBJ2-1; D: TRBD2; DNA: TGTGCCAGCAGGCGTTTAGCGGGAGCCGAGCAGTTCTTC; CDR3: CASRRLAGAEQFF
V: TRBV10-3; size: many; J: TRBJ1-4; D: .; DNA: TGTGCCATCAGTCCCGGGGTTGCAACTAATGAAAAACTGTTTTTT; CDR3: CAISPGVATNEKLFF
V: TRBV2; size: .; J: TRBJ2-5; D: .; DNA: TGTGCCAGCATTGAAGGGGTTGTTGAGCAGTACTTC; CDR3: CASIEGVVEQYF
V: TRBV20-1; size: many; J: TRBJ1-1; D: .; DNA: TGCAGTGCTAGACCCATGGGCGGGAGGAGAGAATCTTTCTTT; CDR3: CSARPMGGRRESFF
V: TRBV29-1; size: .; J: TRBJ2-1; D: .; DNA: TGCAGCGCTGTGGGAGGTTCAGGCAATGAGCAGTTCTTC; CDR3: CSAVGGSGNEQFF